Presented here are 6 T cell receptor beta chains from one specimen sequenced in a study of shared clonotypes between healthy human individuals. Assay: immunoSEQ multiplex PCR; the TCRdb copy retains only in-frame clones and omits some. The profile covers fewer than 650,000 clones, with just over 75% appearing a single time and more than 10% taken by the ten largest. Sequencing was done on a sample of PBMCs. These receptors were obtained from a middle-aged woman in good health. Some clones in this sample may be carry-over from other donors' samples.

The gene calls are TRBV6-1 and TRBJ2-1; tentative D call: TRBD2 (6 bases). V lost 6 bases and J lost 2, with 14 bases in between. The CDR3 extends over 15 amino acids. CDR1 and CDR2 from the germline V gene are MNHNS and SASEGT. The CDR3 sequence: CASSGLTPAYNEQFF. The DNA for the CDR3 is TGTGCCAGCAGCGGACTAACCCCTGCCTACAATGAGCAGTTCTTC.

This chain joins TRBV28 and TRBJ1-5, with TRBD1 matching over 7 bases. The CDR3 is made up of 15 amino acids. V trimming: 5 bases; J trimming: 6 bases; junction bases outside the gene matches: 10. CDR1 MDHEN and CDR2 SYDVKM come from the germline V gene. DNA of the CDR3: TGTGCCAGCAGTAGGTCAGGGGGTAGAGGTCAGCCCCAGCATTTT. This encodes CASSRSGGRGQPQHF.

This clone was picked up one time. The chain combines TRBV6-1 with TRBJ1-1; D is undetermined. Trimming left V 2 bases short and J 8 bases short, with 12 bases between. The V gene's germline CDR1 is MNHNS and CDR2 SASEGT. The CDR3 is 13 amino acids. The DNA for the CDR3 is TGTGCCAGCAGTGAACAAAGAGAGGCCGAAGCTTTCTTT. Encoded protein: CASSEQREAEAFF.

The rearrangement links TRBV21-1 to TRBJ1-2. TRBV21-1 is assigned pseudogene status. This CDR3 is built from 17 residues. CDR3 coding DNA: TGTGCCAGCAGCAAAGGGGTGCGGCAGTATATTAACTATGGCTACACCTTC. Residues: CASSKGVRQYINYGYTF.

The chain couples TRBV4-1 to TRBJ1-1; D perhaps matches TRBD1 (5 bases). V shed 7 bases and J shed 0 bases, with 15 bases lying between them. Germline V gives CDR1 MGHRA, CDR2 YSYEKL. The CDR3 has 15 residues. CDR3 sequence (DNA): TGCGCCAGCACCGGGACGGTCTCAATGAACACTGAAGCTTTCTTT. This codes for CASTGTVSMNTEAFF.

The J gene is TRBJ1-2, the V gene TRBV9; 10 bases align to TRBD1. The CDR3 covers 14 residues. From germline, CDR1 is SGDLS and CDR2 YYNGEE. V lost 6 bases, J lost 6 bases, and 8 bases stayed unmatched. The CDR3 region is CASNRGTGADGYTF. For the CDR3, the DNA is TGTGCCAGCAACAGAGGGACAGGGGCTGATGGCTACACCTTC.